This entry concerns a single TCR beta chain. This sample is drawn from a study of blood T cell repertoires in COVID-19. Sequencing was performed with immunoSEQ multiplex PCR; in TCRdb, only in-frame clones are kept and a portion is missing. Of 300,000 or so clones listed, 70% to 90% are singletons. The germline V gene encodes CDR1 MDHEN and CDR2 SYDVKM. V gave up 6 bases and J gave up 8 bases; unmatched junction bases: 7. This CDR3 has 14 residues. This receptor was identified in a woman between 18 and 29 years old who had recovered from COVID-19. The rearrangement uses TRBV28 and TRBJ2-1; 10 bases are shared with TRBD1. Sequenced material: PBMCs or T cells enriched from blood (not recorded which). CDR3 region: CASRTGQGWDEQFF. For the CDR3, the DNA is TGTGCCAGCAGGACGGGACAGGGGTGGGATGAGCAGTTCTTC.